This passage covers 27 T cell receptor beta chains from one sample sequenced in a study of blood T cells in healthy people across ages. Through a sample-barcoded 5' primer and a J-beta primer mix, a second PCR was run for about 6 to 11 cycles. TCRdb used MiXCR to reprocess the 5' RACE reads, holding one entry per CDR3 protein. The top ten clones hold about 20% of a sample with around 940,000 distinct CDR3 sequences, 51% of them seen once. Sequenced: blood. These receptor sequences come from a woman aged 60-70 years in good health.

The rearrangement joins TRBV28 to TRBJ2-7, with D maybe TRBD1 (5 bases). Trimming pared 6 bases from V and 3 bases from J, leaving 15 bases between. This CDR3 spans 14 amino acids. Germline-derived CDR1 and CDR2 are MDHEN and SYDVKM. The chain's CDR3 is CASRPQGIDYEQYF. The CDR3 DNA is TGTGCCAGCAGACCGCAGGGAATCGACTACGAGCAGTACTTC.

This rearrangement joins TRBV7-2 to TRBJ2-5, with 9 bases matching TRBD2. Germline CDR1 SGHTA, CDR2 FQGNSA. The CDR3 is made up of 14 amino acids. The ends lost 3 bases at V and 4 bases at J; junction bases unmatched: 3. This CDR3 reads CASSFSGSSETQYF. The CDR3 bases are TGTGCCAGCAGCTTTAGCGGGAGTTCAGAGACCCAGTACTTC. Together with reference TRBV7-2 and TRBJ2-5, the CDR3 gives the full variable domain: GAGVSQSPSNKVTEKGKDVELRCDPISGHTALYWYRQSLGQGLEFLIYFQGNSAPDKSGLPSDRFSAERTGGSVSTLTIQRTQQEDSAVYLCASSFSGSSETQYFGPGTRLLVL.

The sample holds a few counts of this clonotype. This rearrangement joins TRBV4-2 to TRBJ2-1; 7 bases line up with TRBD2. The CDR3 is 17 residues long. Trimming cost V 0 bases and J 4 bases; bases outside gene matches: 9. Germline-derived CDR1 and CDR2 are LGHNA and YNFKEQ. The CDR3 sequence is CASSQDRWDYLYNEQFF. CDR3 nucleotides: TGTGCCAGCAGCCAAGATAGGTGGGACTACCTATACAATGAGCAGTTCTTC.

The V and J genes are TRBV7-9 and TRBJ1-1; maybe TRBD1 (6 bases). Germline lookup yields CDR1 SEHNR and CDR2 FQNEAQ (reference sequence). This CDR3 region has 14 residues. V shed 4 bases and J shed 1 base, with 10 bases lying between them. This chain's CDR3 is CASSSYRANTEAFF. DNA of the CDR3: TGTGCCAGCAGCTCGTACAGGGCGAACACTGAAGCTTTCTTT.

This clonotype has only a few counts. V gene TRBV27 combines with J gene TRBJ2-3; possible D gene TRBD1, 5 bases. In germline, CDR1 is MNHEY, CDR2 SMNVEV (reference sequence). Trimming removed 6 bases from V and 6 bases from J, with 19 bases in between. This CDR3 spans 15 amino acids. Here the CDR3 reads CASSHGAGKPDTQYF. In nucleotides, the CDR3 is TGTGCCAGCAGCCACGGTGCAGGGAAACCGGATACGCAGTATTTT.

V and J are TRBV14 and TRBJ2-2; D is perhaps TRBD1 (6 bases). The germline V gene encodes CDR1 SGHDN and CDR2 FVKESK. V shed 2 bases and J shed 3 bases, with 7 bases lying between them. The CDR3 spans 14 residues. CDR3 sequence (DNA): TGTGCCAGCAGCCAATACAGGGACACCGGGGAGCTGTTTTTT. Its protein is CASSQYRDTGELFF.

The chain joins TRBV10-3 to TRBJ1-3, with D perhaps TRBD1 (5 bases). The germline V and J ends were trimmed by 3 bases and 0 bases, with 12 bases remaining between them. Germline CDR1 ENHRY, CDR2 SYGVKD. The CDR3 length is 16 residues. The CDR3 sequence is CAISDQTRGSGNTIYF. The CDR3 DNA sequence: TGTGCCATCAGTGACCAGACAAGGGGCTCTGGAAACACCATATATTTT.

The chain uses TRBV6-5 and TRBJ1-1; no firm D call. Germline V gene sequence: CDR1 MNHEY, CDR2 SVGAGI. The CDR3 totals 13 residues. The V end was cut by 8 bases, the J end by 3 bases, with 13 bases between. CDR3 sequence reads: CASHGDTHTEAFF. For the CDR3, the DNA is TGTGCCAGCCACGGCGACACCCACACTGAAGCTTTCTTT.

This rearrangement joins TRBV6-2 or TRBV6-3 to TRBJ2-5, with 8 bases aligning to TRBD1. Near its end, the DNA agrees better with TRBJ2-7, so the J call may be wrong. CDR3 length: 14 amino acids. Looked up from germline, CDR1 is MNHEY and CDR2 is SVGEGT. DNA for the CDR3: TGTGCCAGCAGACGGACAGGGATCTCCTACGAGCAGTACTTC. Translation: CASRRTGISYEQYF.

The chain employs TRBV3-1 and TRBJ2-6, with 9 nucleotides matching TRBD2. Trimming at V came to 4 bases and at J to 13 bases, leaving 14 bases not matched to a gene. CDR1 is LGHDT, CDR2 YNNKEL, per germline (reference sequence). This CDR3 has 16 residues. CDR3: CASSPSVAGVPGVLTF. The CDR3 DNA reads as TGTGCCAGCAGCCCGTCCGTAGCGGGAGTTCCTGGTGTCCTGACTTTC.

The CDR3 bases are TGTGCCAGCAGCTTAGTACTAGCGGGGGCCACCTCCTACGAGCAGTACTTC. Encoded protein: CASSLVLAGATSYEQYF. The rearrangement joins TRBV7-2 to TRBJ2-7; 11 bases are shared with TRBD2. Trimming removed 1 base from V and 0 bases from J; junction bases left unmatched: 5. This CDR3 is built from 17 residues. In germline, CDR1 is SGHTA, CDR2 FQGNSA.

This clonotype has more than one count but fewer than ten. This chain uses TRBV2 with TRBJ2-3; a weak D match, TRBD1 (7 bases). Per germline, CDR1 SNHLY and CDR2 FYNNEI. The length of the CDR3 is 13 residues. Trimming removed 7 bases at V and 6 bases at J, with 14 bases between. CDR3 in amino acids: CASKEGALDTQYF. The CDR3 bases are TGTGCCAGCAAGGAGGGGGCATTGGATACGCAGTATTTT.

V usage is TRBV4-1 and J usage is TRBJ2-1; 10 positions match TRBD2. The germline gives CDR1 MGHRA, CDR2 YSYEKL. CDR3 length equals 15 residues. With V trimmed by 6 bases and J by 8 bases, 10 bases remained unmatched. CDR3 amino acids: CASRQSGRAPDEQFF. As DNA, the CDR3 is TGCGCCAGCAGACAAAGCGGGAGGGCCCCGGATGAGCAGTTCTTC.

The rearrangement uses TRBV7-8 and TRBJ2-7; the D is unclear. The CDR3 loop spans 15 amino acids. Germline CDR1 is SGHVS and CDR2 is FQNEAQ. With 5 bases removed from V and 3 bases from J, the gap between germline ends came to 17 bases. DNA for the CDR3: TGTGCCAGCAGCCCTACATCCCCGAATTACTACGAGCAGTACTTC. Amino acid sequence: CASSPTSPNYYEQYF.

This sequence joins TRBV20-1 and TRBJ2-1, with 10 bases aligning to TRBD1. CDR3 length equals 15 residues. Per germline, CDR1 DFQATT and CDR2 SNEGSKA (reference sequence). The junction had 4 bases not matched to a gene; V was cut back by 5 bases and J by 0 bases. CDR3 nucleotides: TGCAGTGCTTTCGGGACAGGGGTCTCCTACAATGAGCAGTTCTTC. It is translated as CSAFGTGVSYNEQFF.

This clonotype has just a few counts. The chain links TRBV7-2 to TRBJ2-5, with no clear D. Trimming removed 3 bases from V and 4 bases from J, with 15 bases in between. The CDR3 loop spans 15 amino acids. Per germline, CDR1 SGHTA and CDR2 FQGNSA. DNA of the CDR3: TGTGCCAGCAGCTTCTTTGGATTCGGCGGAGAGACCCAGTACTTC. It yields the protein CASSFFGFGGETQYF.

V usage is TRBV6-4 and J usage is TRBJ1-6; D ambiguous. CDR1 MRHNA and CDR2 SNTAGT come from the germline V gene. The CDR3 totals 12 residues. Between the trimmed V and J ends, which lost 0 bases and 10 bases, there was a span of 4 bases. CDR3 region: CASSDSSSPLHF. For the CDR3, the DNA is TGTGCCAGCAGTGACTCGAGCTCACCCCTCCACTTT.

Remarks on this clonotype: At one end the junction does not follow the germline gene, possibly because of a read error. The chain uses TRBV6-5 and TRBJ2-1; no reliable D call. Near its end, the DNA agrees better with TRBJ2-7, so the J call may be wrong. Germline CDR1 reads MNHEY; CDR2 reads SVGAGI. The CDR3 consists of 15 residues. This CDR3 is CASSHSNVGAYEQYF. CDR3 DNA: TGTGCCAGCAGTCACTCGAACGTTGGGGCCTACGAGCAGTACTTC.

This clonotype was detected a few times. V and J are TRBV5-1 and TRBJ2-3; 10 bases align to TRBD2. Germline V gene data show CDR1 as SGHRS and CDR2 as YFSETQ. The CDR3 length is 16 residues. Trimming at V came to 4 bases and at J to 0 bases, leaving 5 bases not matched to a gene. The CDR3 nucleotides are TGCGCCAGCAGCCTTTGGACTAGCGGAAGCACAGATACGCAGTATTTT. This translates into CASSLWTSGSTDTQYF.

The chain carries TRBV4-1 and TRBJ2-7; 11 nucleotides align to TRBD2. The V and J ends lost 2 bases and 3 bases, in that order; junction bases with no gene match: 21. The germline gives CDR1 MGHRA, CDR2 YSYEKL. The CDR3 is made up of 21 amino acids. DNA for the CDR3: TGCGCCAGCAGCCAAAGATTCTCCGGGACTAGCGGAAAAATTATAAGCTACGAGCAGTACTTC. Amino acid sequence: CASSQRFSGTSGKIISYEQYF.

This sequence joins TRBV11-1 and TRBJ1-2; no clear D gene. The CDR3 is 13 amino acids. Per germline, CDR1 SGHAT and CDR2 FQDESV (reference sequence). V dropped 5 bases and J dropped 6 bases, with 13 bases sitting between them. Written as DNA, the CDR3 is TGTGCCAGCAGCCCCCGAAGAGTCCATGGCTACACCTTC. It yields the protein CASSPRRVHGYTF.

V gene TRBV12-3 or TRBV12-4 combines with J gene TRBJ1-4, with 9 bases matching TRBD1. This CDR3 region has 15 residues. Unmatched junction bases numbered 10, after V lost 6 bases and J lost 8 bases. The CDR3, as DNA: TGTGCCAGCAGATACCGGGACAGGGATGGAGAAAAACTGTTTTTT. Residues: CASRYRDRDGEKLFF.

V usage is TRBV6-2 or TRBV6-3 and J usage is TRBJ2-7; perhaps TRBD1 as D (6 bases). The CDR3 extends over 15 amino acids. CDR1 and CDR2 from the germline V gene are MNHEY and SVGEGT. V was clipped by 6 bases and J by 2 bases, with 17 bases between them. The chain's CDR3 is CASSLSGKGAYEQYF. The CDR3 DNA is TGTGCCAGCAGCCTCTCGGGGAAGGGGGCCTACGAGCAGTACTTC.

CDR3 region: CASSYSNPRGAFGDTQYF. DNA of the CDR3: TGTGCCAGCAGTTACTCGAATCCCCGCGGGGCCTTTGGAGATACGCAGTATTTT. The V call is TRBV6-2 or TRBV6-3, the J call TRBJ2-3, with a tentative D call TRBD2 (6 bases). This CDR3 has 18 amino acids. The germline gives CDR1 MNHEY, CDR2 SVGEGT. Trimming took 0 bases from V and 5 from J, leaving 21 bases between them.

The DNA for the CDR3 is TGTGCCTGGAGTCCAGGCGGAGCCGGGGAGCAGTACTTC. Translating it yields CAWSPGGAGEQYF. The chain links TRBV30 to TRBJ2-4, with D possibly TRBD2 on 5 matching bases. The germline V and J ends were trimmed by 2 bases and 13 bases, with 18 bases remaining between them. The V gene's germline CDR1 is GTSNPN and CDR2 SVGIG (reference sequence). This CDR3 region has 13 residues.

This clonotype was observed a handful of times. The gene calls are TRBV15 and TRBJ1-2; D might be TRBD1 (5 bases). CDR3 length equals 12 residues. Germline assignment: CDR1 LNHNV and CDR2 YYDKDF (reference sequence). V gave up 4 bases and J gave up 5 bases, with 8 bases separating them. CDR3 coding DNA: TGTGCCACCAGCAAAGACAGATATGGCTACACCTTC. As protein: CATSKDRYGYTF.

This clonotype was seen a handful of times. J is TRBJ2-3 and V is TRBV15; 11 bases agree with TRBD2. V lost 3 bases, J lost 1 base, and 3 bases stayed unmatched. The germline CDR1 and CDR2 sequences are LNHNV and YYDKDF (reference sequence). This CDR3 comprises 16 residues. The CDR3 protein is CATSRVAGGGTDTQYF. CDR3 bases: TGTGCCACCAGCAGGGTAGCGGGAGGGGGCACAGATACGCAGTATTTT.